What follows are 19 T cell receptor beta chains derived from one specimen sequenced in a study of blood T cells in healthy people across ages. It was with a sample-barcoded 5' primer and a J-beta primer mix that a second PCR of roughly 7 to 11 cycles was run. Using its own MiXCR run on the 5' RACE reads, TCRdb lists one record per CDR3 protein. The sample yields about 800,000 distinct CDR3 sequences, over 45% seen once. The specimen was blood. The origin of the receptors is a man younger than 45 in good health.

The chain links TRBV27 to TRBJ1-5; no definite D call. The CDR3 runs to 14 residues. Germline loops: CDR1 MNHEY, CDR2 SMNVEV (reference sequence). The V end lost 3 bases, the J end lost 3 bases, and 9 bases lay between the germline ends. Here the CDR3 reads CASSLVAFNQPQHF. In DNA, the CDR3 is TGTGCCAGCAGTTTGGTGGCTTTCAATCAGCCCCAGCATTTT.

This chain connects TRBV28 to TRBJ2-3, with D perhaps TRBD2 (6 bases). Trimming stripped 7 bases from V and 3 bases from J, with 20 bases between. CDR1 is MDHEN, CDR2 SYDVKM, per germline. This CDR3 is 16 amino acids long. CDR3 sequence reads: CASTSMPGVWTDTQYF. The CDR3 DNA reads as TGTGCCAGCACTTCAATGCCGGGAGTCTGGACAGATACGCAGTATTTT.

A word on this clonotype: This may arise from a read error, as a much more abundant clone is one base away. The chain couples TRBV20-1 to TRBJ1-2; D call uncertain. In germline, CDR1 is DFQATT, CDR2 SNEGSKA (reference sequence). There are 13 residues in the CDR3. The V gene lost 7 bases and the J gene lost 7 bases, with 19 bases spanning the gap. The CDR3 DNA is TGCAGTGTCAAGGAGAACGGAGATGTTGGCTACACCTTC. Protein sequence: CSVKENGDVGYTF.

This clonotype turned up a few times. The chain carries TRBV6-1 and TRBJ2-5, with D perhaps matching TRBD2 (7 bases). The germline V and J ends were trimmed by 2 bases and 1 base, with 17 bases remaining between them. Looked up from germline, CDR1 is MNHNS and CDR2 is SASEGT. The CDR3 consists of 17 residues. CDR3: CASSENGAGAFQETQYF. The CDR3 coding sequence is TGTGCCAGCAGTGAAAACGGTGCGGGGGCCTTCCAAGAGACCCAGTACTTC.

The chain has TRBV12-3 or TRBV12-4 and TRBJ1-2, with a weak D call TRBD1 (6 bases). CDR3 length equals 15 residues. Between the trimmed V and J ends, which lost 4 bases and 4 bases, there was a span of 16 bases. The CDR3 nucleotides are TGTGCCAGCAGTTCCGGGACACCGGAGATCTATGGCTACACCTTC. Encoded protein: CASSSGTPEIYGYTF.

This clonotype turned up a few times. The V call is TRBV12-3 or TRBV12-4, the J call TRBJ1-2; 7 positions agree with TRBD1. The CDR3 length is 15 residues. V lost 6 bases and J lost 5; bases outside the gene matches: 12. The DNA for the CDR3 is TGTGCCAGCAGGCCCGGGACAGCCTTTTCATATGGCTACACCTTC. Residues: CASRPGTAFSYGYTF.

This sequence joins TRBV24-1 and TRBJ2-1; 10 nucleotides agree with TRBD2. The CDR3 has 15 amino acids. V was clipped by 9 bases and J by 7 bases; unmatched bases: 11. Looked up from germline, CDR1 is KGHDR and CDR2 is SFDVKD. The CDR3 nucleotides read TGTGCCACCTCATACTTAGCGGGAGGTCGAAATGAGCAGTTCTTC. Protein sequence: CATSYLAGGRNEQFF.

This clonotype was recorded a few times. The rearrangement links TRBV7-2 to TRBJ1-2; D unclear. From germline, CDR1 is SGHTA and CDR2 FQGNSA. V lost 4 bases and J 8 bases, leaving 14 bases between the germline ends. The CDR3 length is 13 residues. The DNA for the CDR3 is TGTGCCAGCAGCTGGGAACCGCGGAGGGGCTACACCTTC. Translated: CASSWEPRRGYTF.

The chain recombines TRBV6-2 or TRBV6-3 with TRBJ2-2; 8 bases align to TRBD2. From germline, CDR1 is MNHEY and CDR2 SVGEGT. V lost 6 bases and J lost 3; bases outside the gene matches: 6. CDR3 length: 15 amino acids. The CDR3 is CASRGLVIHTGELFF. CDR3 coding DNA: TGTGCCAGCAGGGGACTAGTAATTCACACCGGGGAGCTGTTTTTT.

The gene calls are TRBV5-1 and TRBJ2-1, with 7 bases lining up with TRBD1. This CDR3 is 16 amino acids long. The J segment lost 9 bases and the V segment lost 0 bases, leaving 12 bases of the junction unmatched. Germline V gene lookup returns CDR1 SGHRS and CDR2 YFSETQ. The chain's CDR3 is CASSLGPGGGRAEQFF. DNA for the CDR3: TGCGCCAGCAGCTTGGGCCCAGGGGGTGGTCGGGCTGAGCAGTTCTTC.

This clonotype was recorded a few times. This chain links TRBV7-2 with TRBJ1-2, with TRBD1 matching over 8 bases. The ends lost 4 bases at V and 3 bases at J; junction bases unmatched: 7. The CDR3 contains 15 residues. CDR1 is SGHTA and CDR2 is FQGNSA in the germline V gene. CDR3 protein: CASSSDRGRYYGYTF. CDR3 in DNA: TGTGCCAGCAGCTCCGACAGGGGCAGGTACTATGGCTACACCTTC. The complete variable domain, with remaining parts taken from reference TRBV7-2 and TRBJ1-2, reads GAGVSQSPSNKVTEKGKDVELRCDPISGHTALYWYRQSLGQGLEFLIYFQGNSAPDKSGLPSDRFSAERTGGSVSTLTIQRTQQEDSAVYLCASSSDRGRYYGYTFGSGTRLTVV.

The V call is TRBV6-5, the J call TRBJ1-1, with D perhaps TRBD1 (5 bases). Trimming took 6 bases from V and 0 from J, leaving 8 bases between them. The germline V gene has CDR1 MNHEY and CDR2 SVGAGI. The CDR3 totals 13 residues. The CDR3: CASRGHMNTEAFF. CDR3 nucleotides: TGTGCCAGCAGAGGACATATGAACACTGAAGCTTTCTTT.

The CDR3 bases are TGTGCCAGCAGTCCTCCGGGGATGTCGCCGTTTGCGCCCCAGCATTTT. It encodes CASSPPGMSPFAPQHF. V usage is TRBV27 and J usage is TRBJ1-5; the D is unclear. CDR3 length: 16 residues. CDR1 MNHEY and CDR2 SMNVEV come from the germline V gene (reference sequence). With 5 bases removed from V and 9 bases from J, the gap between germline ends came to 23 bases.

The CDR3 sequence is CASRTSGGLFDEQFF. CDR3 nucleotide sequence: TGTGCCAGCAGGACTAGCGGGGGCCTTTTCGATGAGCAGTTCTTC. V usage is TRBV3-1 and J usage is TRBJ2-1, with TRBD2 matching over 12 bases. This CDR3 contains 15 residues. V gave up 6 bases and J gave up 8 bases; unmatched junction bases: 8. Looked up from germline, CDR1 is LGHDT and CDR2 is YNNKEL (reference sequence).

This sequence joins TRBV7-2 and TRBJ2-3; D remains ambiguous. Germline lookup yields CDR1 SGHTA and CDR2 FQGNSA. Between the trimmed V and J ends, which lost 3 bases and 4 bases, there was a span of 8 bases. This CDR3 has 13 amino acids. CDR3 sequence reads: CASSFRLSDTQYF. The CDR3 nucleotides are TGTGCCAGCAGCTTCCGCCTTTCAGATACGCAGTATTTT.

V gene TRBV6-1 combines with J gene TRBJ2-5; D might be TRBD1 (6 bases). Trimming took off 6 bases at V and 5 bases at J, with 25 bases between the two ends. The CDR3 is 17 residues long. Per germline, CDR1 MNHNS and CDR2 SASEGT. Here the CDR3 reads CASSPLAHGDIRETQYF. CDR3 DNA: TGTGCCAGCAGCCCGCTCGCTCACGGGGACATTCGGGAGACCCAGTACTTC.

V gene TRBV6-2 or TRBV6-3 combines with J gene TRBJ2-3; D remains ambiguous. The ends were cut back, 2 bases at V and 8 bases at J, with 8 bases in the middle. Germline CDR1 and CDR2: MNHEY and SVGEGT. The length of the CDR3 is 12 residues. The CDR3 reads CASSYGSPTQYF. CDR3 bases: TGTGCCAGCAGTTACGGGTCACCTACGCAGTATTTT.

The V call is TRBV6-5, the J call TRBJ2-1; D might be TRBD1 (6 bases). Looked up from germline, CDR1 is MNHEY and CDR2 is SVGAGI. The CDR3 spans 15 residues. With 6 bases removed from V and 0 bases from J, the gap between germline ends came to 12 bases. CDR3 sequence: CASSGSGVSYNEQFF. In DNA form, the CDR3 reads TGTGCCAGCAGCGGTTCAGGGGTCTCCTACAATGAGCAGTTCTTC.

V usage is TRBV6-1 and J usage is TRBJ2-4; D assignment may be TRBD1 or TRBD2 (5 bases each). V was pared by 4 bases and J by 13 bases, with 14 bases between. CDR1 and CDR2 from the germline V gene are MNHNS and SASEGT. The CDR3 extends over 12 amino acids. CDR3 DNA: TGTGCCAGCAGTGGGGACCGCAGGGAGCAGTACTTC. This translates into CASSGDRREQYF.